This TCR beta chain came from a study of post-analysis software for immune sequencing data. Study as a whole: Patients with relapsing-remitting, secondary progressive and progressive-relapsing multiple sclerosis courses were all represented.

Findings and limits, study-wide: Controls' normalized Chao1 diversity significantly exceeded that of multiple sclerosis patients. Strong same-batch co-clustering of samples appeared with F measure clustering.

In regard to this clonotype: Its specificity is not known.

TCR beta libraries were prepared from cDNA with unique molecular identifiers. TCRdb ran MiXCR on the PCR reads and lists one entry per CDR3 protein. The table has about 810,000 distinct CDR3 sequences, about 53% seen once; the top ten hold approximately 4.5%. This TCR derives from a girl under 18 with multiple sclerosis. Sequenced input: blood.

The CDR3 is CASSQGGRTEQYF. The CDR3 nucleotides are TGTGCCAGCAGCCAAGGCGGGAGGACCGAGCAGTACTTC. This chain uses TRBV14 with TRBJ2-7, with 8 bases aligning to TRBD2. The CDR3 contains 13 residues. The J segment lost 6 bases and the V segment lost 1 base, leaving 2 bases of the junction unmatched. Germline V CDR1 and CDR2: SGHDN, FVKESK.